The 27 T cell receptor beta chains given below trace back to one sample, sequenced in a study of cytomegalovirus exposure and HLA in healthy donors. PCR was performed using 60 Vbeta and 13 Jbeta primers. Only in-frame clones appear in the TCRdb table, and some are missing; sequencing was by immunoSEQ multiplex PCR. This table lists 200,000 to 250,000 clones. Material: PBMCs. These receptors came from a woman in her thirties in good health and CMV-seropositive.

V usage is TRBV5-1 and J usage is TRBJ2-5; 7 nucleotides line up with TRBD2. This CDR3 has 14 residues. J was trimmed by 3 bases and V by 6 bases; bases with no gene match: 8. The V gene's germline CDR1 is SGHRS and CDR2 YFSETQ. CDR3 protein: CASKDFGGKETQYF. Here the CDR3 DNA reads TGCGCCAGCAAAGATTTCGGGGGGAAAGAGACCCAGTACTTC.

In the case of this clone: Germline is not matched at one junction end, which may reflect a read error. This sequence joins TRBV27 and TRBJ1-5; D may be TRBD1 (5 bases). The germline CDR1 and CDR2 sequences are MNHEY and SMNVEV (reference sequence). The CDR3 is 12 amino acids. The CDR3 nucleotides read TGTGCCAGCAGTTTGGACCAGCCGAACAGGTATTTT. Encoded protein: CASSLDQPNRYF.

DNA for the CDR3: TGTGCCAGCAGTGACCTGACAGGGCCGGGGCAGCATTTT. Translation gives CASSDLTGPGQHF. The J gene is TRBJ1-5, the V gene TRBV2; 7 positions match TRBD1. The junction had 9 bases not matched to a gene; V was cut back by 3 bases and J by 13 bases. This CDR3 is built from 13 residues. Germline V lookup: CDR1 SNHLY, CDR2 FYNNEI.

The V gene is TRBV7-2, the J gene TRBJ2-1, with a tentative D call TRBD2 (5 bases). V was shortened by 4 bases and J by 8 bases, with 9 bases between the two germline ends. The CDR3 loop spans 12 amino acids. From germline, CDR1 is SGHTA and CDR2 FQGNSA. The CDR3 spells CASSYEGDEQFF. The CDR3 nucleotides read TGTGCCAGCAGCTATGAGGGCGATGAGCAGTTCTTC.

The chain combines TRBV6-5 with TRBJ2-7, with 7 bases identical to TRBD2. Germline assignment: CDR1 MNHEY and CDR2 SVGAGI. The CDR3 sequence is 15 residues long. V shed 6 bases, J shed 1 base, and the junction held 9 bases outside the gene matches. The CDR3 DNA sequence: TGTGCCAGCAGCTCAGGAAGCGGGGCTTCCTACGAGCAGTACTTC. Translated: CASSSGSGASYEQYF.

The chain joins TRBV2 to TRBJ1-5, with 7 bases aligning to TRBD1. J gave up 2 bases and V 4 bases, and 2 bases lay outside the gene matches. This CDR3 region has 14 residues. Germline values: CDR1 SNHLY, CDR2 FYNNEI. CDR3 in amino acids: CASSVTGGNQPQHF. CDR3 DNA: TGTGCCAGCAGTGTTACAGGGGGCAATCAGCCCCAGCATTTT. The variable domain in full, completed from reference TRBV2 and TRBJ1-5, reads EPEVTQTPSHQVTQMGQEVILRCVPISNHLYFYWYRQILGQKVEFLVSFYNNEISEKSEIFDDQFSVERPDGSNFTLKIRSTKLEDSAMYFCASSVTGGNQPQHFGDGTRLSIL.

The rearrangement joins TRBV6-6 to TRBJ1-1, with 7 bases aligning to TRBD1. There are 15 residues in the CDR3. Per the germline V gene, CDR1 is MNHNY and CDR2 is SVGAGI (reference sequence). The V segment lost 0 bases and the J segment 5 bases; nucleotides outside the gene matches: 6. CDR3 bases: TGTGCCAGCAGTTACTCCGCCAGGGGGTGGACTGAAGCTTTCTTT. It encodes CASSYSARGWTEAFF.

The chain links TRBV19 to TRBJ2-6, with 9 bases fitting TRBD1. J was trimmed by 1 base and V by 9 bases; bases with no gene match: 7. Germline-derived CDR1 and CDR2 are LNHDA and SQIVND (reference sequence). The CDR3 totals 16 residues. The CDR3 here is CASAGTGRSGANVLTF. As DNA, the CDR3 is TGTGCCAGCGCCGGGACAGGGAGGTCTGGGGCCAACGTCCTGACTTTC.

This sequence joins TRBV5-4 and TRBJ1-2; a possible D gene is TRBD1 (6 bases). The CDR3 is 17 residues long. Trimming took 4 bases from V and 0 from J, leaving 19 bases between them. The V gene's germline CDR1 is SGHNT and CDR2 YYREEE (reference sequence). CDR3 residues: CASSGLYRDLTNYGYTF. The CDR3, as DNA: TGTGCCAGCAGCGGCCTATACAGGGATCTTACTAACTATGGCTACACCTTC. Filled out from reference TRBV5-4 and TRBJ1-2, the complete variable domain reads ETGVTQSPTHLIKTRGQQVTLRCSSQSGHNTVSWYQQALGQGPQFIFQYYREEENGRGNFPPRFSGLQFPNYSSELNVNALELDDSALYLCASSGLYRDLTNYGYTFGSGTRLTVV.

This sequence joins TRBV9 and TRBJ2-1, with 7 bases identical to TRBD2. CDR3 length: 15 amino acids. Germline trimming cut 0 bases from V and 2 bases from J; bases unmatched to any gene: 2. In germline, CDR1 is SGDLS, CDR2 YYNGEE. The CDR3 nucleotides are TGTGCCAGCAGCGTAGCTAGCGGAACCTACAATGAGCAGTTCTTC. Its translation: CASSVASGTYNEQFF.

With regard to this clone: An end of the junction differs from the germline gene, which may be a read error. The sample contains more than one DNA sequence encoding this CDR3. This sequence joins TRBV2 and TRBJ1-2; 7 bases map to TRBD1. The CDR3 is made up of 12 amino acids. CDR1 SNHLY and CDR2 FYNNEI come from the germline V gene. The CDR3 protein is CASTDRVRGYTF. The DNA of the CDR3 is TGCGCCAGCACAGACAGGGTTCGCGGCTACACCTTC.

The chain combines TRBV2 with TRBJ1-2, with unresolved D. In germline, CDR1 is SNHLY, CDR2 FYNNEI. The CDR3 sequence is 15 residues long. V dropped 2 bases and J dropped 2 bases, with 12 bases sitting between them. The CDR3: CASSEIPTGNYGYTF. The CDR3 DNA sequence: TGTGCCAGCAGTGAAATCCCGACGGGGAACTATGGCTACACCTTC.

The V call is TRBV30, the J call TRBJ2-5; 7 nucleotides line up with TRBD1. The J call is in doubt because the DNA end fits TRBJ2-7 better. Per germline, CDR1 GTSNPN and CDR2 SVGIG (reference sequence). The CDR3 runs to 13 residues. CDR3 DNA sequence: TGTGCCTGGACAGGGGGTTTCTCCTACGAGCAGTACTTC. Its protein is CAWTGGFSYEQYF.

Regarding this clone: The sample carries other DNA sequences with the same CDR3. The genes are TRBV5-1 and TRBJ1-1; 8 bases are a match to TRBD1. V lost 4 bases to trimming and J lost 4 bases; unmatched junction nucleotides: 6. This CDR3 comprises 14 residues. Germline V gene sequence: CDR1 SGHRS, CDR2 YFSETQ. The CDR3 reads CASSGGTGGTEAFF. In nucleotides, the CDR3 is TGCGCCAGCAGCGGGGGGACAGGCGGCACTGAAGCTTTCTTT.

This chain uses TRBV7-2 with TRBJ2-2; TRBD1 is a possible D gene (5 bases). Per germline, CDR1 SGHTA and CDR2 FQGNSA. This CDR3 has 16 residues. V shed 7 bases and J shed 7 bases, with 22 bases lying between them. The CDR3 coding sequence is TGTGCCAGCACCACTCGGCTGAGACTTACAGGCGGGGAGCTGTTTTTT. It is translated as CASTTRLRLTGGELFF.

The chain uses TRBV6-5 and TRBJ1-2, with 11 nucleotides matching TRBD1. With V trimmed by 6 bases and J by 5 bases, 8 bases remained unmatched. Germline assignment: CDR1 MNHEY and CDR2 SVGAGI. This CDR3 is built from 15 residues. The CDR3 here is CASSPGTGGFYGYTF. The CDR3 coding sequence is TGTGCCAGCAGCCCCGGGACAGGGGGATTTTATGGCTACACCTTC.

The CDR3 coding sequence is TGTGCCATCAGTCAATCTCAGCGGGGATCCTACGAGCAGTACTTC. It yields the protein CAISQSQRGSYEQYF. The chain is built from TRBV10-3 and TRBJ2-7, with TRBD2 matching over 7 bases. The CDR3 contains 15 residues. Germline lookup yields CDR1 ENHRY and CDR2 SYGVKD. After removal of 5 bases from V and 1 base from J, the junction contained 8 bases not matched to a gene.

This sequence joins TRBV5-1 and TRBJ1-4, with 7 positions matching TRBD1. Losses at the gene ends were 0 bases for V and 6 bases for J; bases not matched to a gene: 2. CDR1 and CDR2 from the germline V gene are SGHRS and YFSETQ. The CDR3 covers 14 residues. CDR3: CASSLGQGDEKLFF. For the CDR3, the DNA is TGCGCCAGCAGCTTGGGACAGGGAGATGAAAAACTGTTTTTT.

The chain couples TRBV4-3 to TRBJ2-3; a possible D gene is TRBD1 (7 bases). CDR1 is LGHNA, CDR2 YSLEER, per germline. This CDR3 spans 16 amino acids. Deletions cut 0 bases from V and 1 base from J, with 11 bases between. The CDR3 nucleotides read TGCGCCAGCAGCCAAGAGATCAGGGGGGGCACAGATACGCAGTATTTT. Translation: CASSQEIRGGTDTQYF.

This sequence joins TRBV30 and TRBJ1-5; the D is unclear. This CDR3 contains 14 residues. In germline, CDR1 is GTSNPN, CDR2 SVGIG (reference sequence). V was pared by 0 bases and J by 9 bases, with 15 bases between. The CDR3 nucleotides read TGTGCCTGGAGTGTGACCGGAGCCGAGTCGCCCCAGCATTTT. This encodes CAWSVTGAESPQHF.

The genes are TRBV6-5 and TRBJ1-3; perhaps TRBD1 as D (5 bases). The CDR3 contains 15 residues. CDR1 and CDR2 from the germline V gene are MNHEY and SVGAGI. V was shortened by 6 bases and J by 0 bases, with 12 bases between the two germline ends. The CDR3 region has the DNA TGTGCCAGCAGCCCACGGGGGGACTCTGGAAACACCATATATTTT. Translated: CASSPRGDSGNTIYF.

Points on this clone: Compared with germline, one end of the junction differs, possibly owing to a read error. Additional DNA sequences in this sample encode the identical CDR3. The J gene is TRBJ1-1, the V gene TRBV5-4; maybe TRBD1 (6 bases). Germline V gene lookup returns CDR1 SGHNT and CDR2 YYREEE (reference sequence). The CDR3 is 15 residues long. The CDR3 nucleotides read TGTGCCAGTAGCTCACCCACAGGGTTTGACACTGAAGCTTTCTTT. Its translation is CASSSPTGFDTEAFF.

CDR3 sequence: CASSLDRSSYEQYF. The CDR3 DNA sequence: TGTGCCAGCAGTTTGGACAGGAGCTCCTACGAGCAGTACTTC. The chain has TRBV6-5 and TRBJ2-7, with 7 bases matching TRBD1. The CDR3 totals 14 residues. V was clipped by 4 bases and J by 0 bases; unmatched bases: 3. Germline CDR1 is MNHEY and CDR2 is SVGAGI.

The chain uses TRBV28 and TRBJ2-7; maybe TRBD1 (6 bases). The CDR3 contains 13 residues. CDR1 is MDHEN, CDR2 SYDVKM, per germline. Trimming removed 6 bases at V and 4 bases at J, with 13 bases between. Written as DNA, the CDR3 is TGTGCCAGCAGCCGCGGACAGTTATACGAGCAGTACTTC. Protein product: CASSRGQLYEQYF.

This rearrangement joins TRBV6-5 to TRBJ2-5; perhaps TRBD2 as D (5 bases). With 4 bases removed from V and 5 bases from J, the gap between germline ends came to 11 bases. This CDR3 has 13 amino acids. Per the germline V gene, CDR1 is MNHEY and CDR2 is SVGAGI. In DNA form, the CDR3 reads TGTGCCAGCAGTTCACCGGGAACTGAGACCCAGTACTTC. This codes for CASSSPGTETQYF.

The chain employs TRBV5-1 and TRBJ1-3, with 8 bases lining up with TRBD1. J lost 2 bases, V lost 0 bases, and 4 bases had no gene match. Germline CDR1 reads SGHRS; CDR2 reads YFSETQ. This CDR3 region has 16 residues. For the CDR3, the DNA is TGCGCCAGCAGCTTGGGGACAGGGAGCACTGGAAACACCATATATTTT. Protein: CASSLGTGSTGNTIYF.

This chain joins TRBV10-3 and TRBJ2-2, with TRBD2 matching over 11 bases. CDR3 length: 14 amino acids. V was pared by 10 bases and J by 4 bases, with 5 bases of the junction left unmatched. Germline V lookup: CDR1 ENHRY, CDR2 SYGVKD. This CDR3 is CARGGTSGTGELFF. CDR3 DNA sequence: TGTGCCAGAGGAGGGACTAGCGGCACCGGGGAGCTGTTTTTT.